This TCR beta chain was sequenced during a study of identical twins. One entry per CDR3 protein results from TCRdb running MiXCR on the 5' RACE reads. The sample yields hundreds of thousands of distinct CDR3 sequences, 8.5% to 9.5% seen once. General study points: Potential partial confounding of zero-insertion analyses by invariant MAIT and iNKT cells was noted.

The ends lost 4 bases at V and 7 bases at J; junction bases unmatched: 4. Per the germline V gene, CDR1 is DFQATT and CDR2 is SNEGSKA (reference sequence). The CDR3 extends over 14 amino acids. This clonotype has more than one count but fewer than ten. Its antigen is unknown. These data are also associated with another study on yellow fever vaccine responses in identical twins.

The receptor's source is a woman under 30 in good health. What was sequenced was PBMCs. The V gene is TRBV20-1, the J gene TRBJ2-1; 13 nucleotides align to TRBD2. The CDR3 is CSAKLAGGQNEQFF. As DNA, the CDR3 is TGCAGTGCTAAACTAGCGGGGGGGCAGAATGAGCAGTTCTTC.